Listed below are T cell receptor beta chains from one sample, sequenced in a study of CD8+ T cells in alopecia areata. TCRdb's copy holds only in-frame clones and misses some; the assay was immunoSEQ multiplex PCR. The sample lists 50,000 to 70,000 clones; 44% were seen once. Source material: NKG2D-low CD8+ T cells sorted from blood. The receptors were sampled from a human donor with alopecia areata. Both conserved end residues are part of each CDR3. Each record gives: J gene, clone size, V gene, D gene, CDR3 protein, CDR3 DNA. The D gene is left open where the match is weak. Not all rows give a size; the values are once, few, many and, for expanded clones, a class.

TRBJ2-7	NA	TRBV7-2	NA	CASSPTTPSRGSLEQYF	TGTGCCAGCAGCCCCACCACCCCTAGCAGGGGTTCTCTCGAGCAGTACTTC
TRBJ2-5	NA	TRBV5-1	NA	CASSLETQETQYF	TGCGCCAGCAGCTTGGAGACCCAAGAGACCCAGTACTTC
TRBJ2-5	NA	TRBV25-1	NA	CASSDLQETQYF	TGTGCCAGCAGTGATTTACAAGAGACCCAGTACTTC
TRBJ2-7	few	TRBV27	TRBD2	CASSLTSAYEQYF	TGTGCCAGCAGTTTGACTAGCGCCTACGAGCAGTACTTC
TRBJ2-5	once	TRBV4-1	NA	CASSQDMSVQETQYF	TGCGCCAGCAGCCAAGATATGTCGGTACAAGAGACCCAGTACTTC
TRBJ2-2	once	TRBV11-3	NA	CASSLLDYKELFF	TGTGCCAGCAGCCTCCTGGACTATAAGGAGCTGTTTTTT
TRBJ2-7	NA	TRBV7-2	TRBD2	CASSLGLASYEQYF	TGTGCCAGCAGCTTAGGACTAGCGTCCTACGAGCAGTACTTC
TRBJ1-2	NA	TRBV30	TRBD1	CAWKGQGAFGYTF	TGTGCCTGGAAGGGACAGGGGGCGTTTGGCTACACCTTC
TRBJ1-1	NA	TRBV4-2	NA	CASSQPVGAEAFF	TGTGCCAGCAGCCAACCGGTTGGAGCTGAAGCTTTCTTT
TRBJ1-1	NA	TRBV19	NA	CATKGGFATEAFF	TGTGCCACCAAGGGGGGCTTCGCCACTGAAGCTTTCTTT
TRBJ1-4	few	TRBV7-9	NA	CASSSEKLFF	TGTGCCAGCAGCTCCGAAAAACTGTTTTTT
TRBJ2-6	few	TRBV11-2	NA	CASNSGANVLTF	TGTGCCAGCAATTCGGGGGCCAACGTCCTGACTTTC
TRBJ2-3	NA	TRBV7-6	NA	CASSFDERSSTDTQYF	TGTGCCAGCAGCTTCGACGAAAGATCTAGCACAGATACGCAGTATTTT
TRBJ1-2	few	TRBV28	NA	CASSSSRGGYTF	TGTGCCAGCAGTTCATCGCGGGGCGGCTACACCTTC
TRBJ2-3	few	TRBV23-1	TRBD2	CASSAGTSGGSDTQYF	TGCGCCAGCAGCGCCGGGACTAGCGGGGGTTCAGATACGCAGTATTTT
TRBJ1-1	many	TRBV7-9	TRBD1	CASRPGGFNTEAFF	TGTGCCAGCAGGCCAGGGGGATTTAACACTGAAGCTTTCTTT
TRBJ1-2	NA	TRBV2	TRBD1	CASWTGDIYGYTF	TGTGCCAGCTGGACAGGGGATATCTATGGCTACACCTTC
TRBJ2-3	NA	TRBV6-6	TRBD2	CASSYSRGAGTDTQYF	TGTGCCAGCAGTTACTCGCGGGGGGCCGGCACAGATACGCAGTATTTT
TRBJ2-5	NA	TRBV5-6	NA	CASSLARQGETQYF	TGTGCCAGCAGCTTGGCCCGGCAGGGGGAGACCCAGTACTTC
TRBJ2-7	NA	TRBV5-6	TRBD1	CASSIGWTGNEQYF	TGTGCCAGCAGCATCGGATGGACAGGGAACGAGCAGTACTTC
TRBJ1-2	NA	TRBV29-1	NA	CSVVSGENYGYTF	TGCAGCGTTGTATCAGGGGAGAACTATGGCTACACCTTC
TRBJ1-2	NA	TRBV29-1	NA	CSVEARTDYGYTF	TGCAGCGTTGAAGCGCGGACTGACTATGGCTACACCTTC
TRBJ2-5	few	TRBV29-1	NA	CSVDNRERETQYF	TGCAGCGTTGACAACCGGGAGCGAGAGACCCAGTACTTC
TRBJ1-2	NA	TRBV28	NA	CASSPGYGYTF	TGTGCCAGCAGTCCTGGCTATGGCTACACCTTC
TRBJ2-1	NA	TRBV6-6	TRBD2	CASRLAGGANEQFF	TGTGCCAGCAGACTAGCGGGGGGAGCCAATGAGCAGTTCTTC
TRBJ1-5	NA	TRBV7-8	NA	CASSLGRGSNQPQHF	TGTGCCAGCAGCTTGGGCCGGGGCAGCAATCAGCCCCAGCATTTT
TRBJ2-7	once	TRBV4-3	NA	CASSQAASSYEQYF	TGCGCCAGCAGCCAAGCGGCCAGCTCCTACGAGCAGTACTTC
TRBJ2-7	few	TRBV29-1	TRBD1	CSVEGDRLTYEQYF	TGCAGCGTTGAGGGGGACAGGTTGACCTACGAGCAGTACTTC
TRBJ1-1	NA	TRBV4-2	NA	CASSLLVEGTTEAFF	TGTGCCAGCAGCCTCCTAGTGGAAGGAACGACTGAAGCTTTCTTT
TRBJ1-4	NA	TRBV29-1	NA	CSVLQGSMSEKLFF	TGCAGCGTTTTACAGGGTTCAATGAGTGAAAAACTGTTTTTT
TRBJ2-1	NA	TRBV11-2	NA	CASSLYVGNEQFF	TGTGCCAGCAGCTTATATGTCGGCAATGAGCAGTTCTTC
TRBJ2-7	NA	TRBV7-2	TRBD2	CASSFSGRARNEQYF	TGTGCCAGCAGCTTTAGCGGGAGGGCGAGAAACGAGCAGTACTTC
TRBJ1-4	NA	TRBV9	TRBD1	CASSSQGGGEKLFF	TGTGCCAGCAGCTCCCAGGGGGGAGGTGAAAAACTGTTTTTT
TRBJ2-2	NA	TRBV13	NA	CASTLGKRNTGELFF	TGTGCCAGCACCCTTGGGAAGCGGAACACCGGGGAGCTGTTTTTT
TRBJ2-4	NA	TRBV7-9	NA	CASSSGPEPGNIQYF	TGTGCCAGCAGCTCCGGGCCAGAGCCTGGAAACATTCAGTACTTC
TRBJ2-1	few	TRBV7-9	NA	CASSLARAEQFF	TGTGCCAGCAGCTTAGCCAGGGCTGAGCAGTTCTTC
TRBJ2-3	NA	TRBV15	TRBD2	CATSSGTSITDTQYF	TGTGCCACCAGCAGCGGGACTAGTATCACAGATACGCAGTATTTT
TRBJ2-1	NA	TRBV5-6	NA	CASSLSREQFF	TGTGCCAGCAGTTTGTCGCGGGAGCAGTTCTTC
TRBJ1-5	NA	TRBV30	NA	CAWSVGSNSNQPQHF	TGTGCCTGGAGTGTCGGATCGAATAGCAATCAGCCCCAGCATTTT
TRBJ2-6	few	TRBV29-1	NA	CSVERSVPGANVLTF	TGCAGCGTTGAGCGGAGCGTACCTGGGGCCAACGTCCTGACTTTC
TRBJ2-7	NA	TRBV29-1	NA	CSVVLAGRYEQYF	TGCAGCGTCGTCCTGGCGGGGCGCTACGAGCAGTACTTC
TRBJ1-5	NA	TRBV30	TRBD1	CAWSTGEYSNQPQHF	TGTGCCTGGAGCACAGGGGAATATAGCAATCAGCCCCAGCATTTT
TRBJ2-2	NA	TRBV13	TRBD1	CASSHARGQGNTGELFF	TGTGCCAGCAGCCACGCGCGGGGACAGGGTAACACCGGGGAGCTGTTTTTT
TRBJ2-1	NA	TRBV7-6	NA	CASSLVLSYNEQFF	TGTGCCAGCAGCTTAGTACTTTCCTACAATGAGCAGTTCTTC
TRBJ1-1	few	TRBV27	TRBD1	CASSLAFQGGNTEAFF	TGTGCCAGCAGTTTAGCGTTTCAGGGGGGCAACACTGAAGCTTTCTTT
TRBJ1-3	NA	TRBV29-1	NA	CSVEVARGNSGNTIYF	TGCAGCGTTGAGGTCGCTCGGGGGAACTCTGGAAACACCATATATTTT
TRBJ1-2	NA	TRBV6-5	TRBD1	CASSFGQGASNGYTF	TGTGCCAGCAGTTTTGGACAGGGGGCGTCTAATGGCTACACCTTC
TRBJ2-5	NA	TRBV7-9	NA	CASSLYVWETQYF	TGTGCCAGCAGCTTATATGTATGGGAGACCCAGTACTTC
TRBJ2-5	NA	TRBV4-1	TRBD2	CASRVVVAGGPPKETQYF	TGCGCCAGCAGGGTGGTGGTAGCGGGGGGACCCCCCAAGGAGACCCAGTACTTC
TRBJ2-4	few	TRBV9	NA	CASSGGHKNIQYF	TGTGCCAGCAGCGGGGGACACAAAAACATTCAGTACTTC
TRBJ2-1	few	TRBV7-9	NA	CASSLDGHDEQFF	TGTGCCAGCAGCTTAGATGGTCATGATGAGCAGTTCTTC
TRBJ2-1	NA	TRBV2	TRBD2	CASKVLAGVEQFF	TGTGCCAGCAAGGTACTAGCGGGAGTTGAGCAGTTCTTC
TRBJ2-1	once	TRBV6-5	NA	CASTKTLTDNEQFF	TGTGCCAGCACCAAGACCCTGACAGACAATGAGCAGTTCTTC
TRBJ2-4	NA	TRBV14	NA	CASSQGQWDIQYF	TGTGCCAGCAGTCAAGGACAGTGGGACATTCAGTACTTC
TRBJ2-2	medium-sized	TRBV7-9	NA	CASSVGIRGRGSGELFF	TGTGCCAGCAGCGTGGGGATCAGGGGTCGAGGATCCGGGGAGCTGTTTTTT